This TCR beta chain is from a study of T-cell memory formation after mild COVID-19. Study results and caveats: For second-wave clones that peaked at day 37, SARS-CoV-2 specificity went unverified. Contracting CD4+ clones were located mainly in CM and EM, and CD8+ clones in EMRA.

The germline V gene has CDR1 SGHRS and CDR2 YFSETQ. The CDR3 contains 18 residues. V was clipped by 4 bases and J by 5 bases; unmatched bases: 14. In regard to this clonotype: Its antigen is unidentified.

Constant-segment-primed 5'RACE gave TCR alpha and TCR beta cDNA libraries with sample barcodes and UMIs. TCRdb called the 5' RACE reads again in MiXCR, with one record for every CDR3 protein. The table lists 470,000 or so distinct CDR3 sequences, approximately 23% of them singletons. This clonotype originated in an adult woman who had mild COVID-19 (a few samples of this study predate the infection). Cell type and time point are not known. The sample comprised PBMCs or a T cell subset sorted from them (not recorded which). The chain uses TRBV5-1 and TRBJ2-2; 10 bases align to TRBD1. The chain's CDR3 is CASSQTGGWGAWTGELFF. CDR3 nucleotide sequence: TGCGCCAGCAGCCAGACAGGGGGCTGGGGTGCGTGGACCGGGGAGCTGTTTTTT.